This T cell receptor (beta chain) comes out of a study of PD-1 blockade in classical Hodgkin lymphoma. Stated time point: cycle 4 day 1 (C4D1), after less than 7 weeks of nivolumab. After autologous stem cell transplantation all patients relapsed, and prior brentuximab vedotin exposure differed between cohorts. Study-level results: With CD4+ cells, TCR diversity rose significantly by C4D1, but not with CD8+ cells.

The sample holds one count of this clone. Its antigen is undetermined. The method was immunoSEQ multiplex PCR; TCRdb's version includes in-frame clones alone and lacks a portion of them. The sample contains approximately 17,000 clones, 60% to 75% of which appear only once. This TCR came from a human donor with classical Hodgkin lymphoma. This material consisted of peripheral blood mononuclear cells (PBMCs), taken before the fourth cycle of nivolumab.

CDR3 nucleotide sequence: TGTGCCAGCAGCTTAGCAGCGGGAGGCGAGCAGTACTTC. This codes for CASSLAAGGEQYF. V and J are TRBV7-6 and TRBJ2-7, with 9 bases identical to TRBD2. The junction had 0 bases not matched to a gene; V was cut back by 0 bases and J by 6 bases. Germline V gene lookup returns CDR1 SGHVS and CDR2 FNYEAQ. The CDR3 has 13 amino acids.